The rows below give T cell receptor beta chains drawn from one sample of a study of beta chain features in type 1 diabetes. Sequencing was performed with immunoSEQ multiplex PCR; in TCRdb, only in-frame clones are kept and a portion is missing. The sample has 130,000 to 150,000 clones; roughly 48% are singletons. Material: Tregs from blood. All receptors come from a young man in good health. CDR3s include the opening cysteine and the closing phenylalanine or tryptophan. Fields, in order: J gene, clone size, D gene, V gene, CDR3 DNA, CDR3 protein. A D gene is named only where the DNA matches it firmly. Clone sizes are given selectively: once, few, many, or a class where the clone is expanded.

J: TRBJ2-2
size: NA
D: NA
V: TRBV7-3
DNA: TGTGCCAGCAGTCATAGCGGAAACACCGGGGAGCTGTTTTTT
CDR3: CASSHSGNTGELFF

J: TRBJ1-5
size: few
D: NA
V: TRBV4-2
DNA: TGTGCCAGCAGCCAAGATCGCAGAGGGGGATATAGCAATCAGCCCCAGCATTTT
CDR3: CASSQDRRGGYSNQPQHF

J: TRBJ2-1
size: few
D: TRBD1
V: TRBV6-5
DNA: TGTGCCAGCCATACAGGGGGCTCCTACAATGAGCAGTTCTTC
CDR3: CASHTGGSYNEQFF

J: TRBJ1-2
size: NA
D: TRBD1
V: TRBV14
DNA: TGTGCCAGCAGCCAGGGGACAGCCATCTATGGCTACACCTTC
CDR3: CASSQGTAIYGYTF

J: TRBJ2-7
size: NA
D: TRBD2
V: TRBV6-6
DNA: TGTGCCAGCAGTGTTAAGCGGGGGAGCTCCTACGAGCAGTACTTC
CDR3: CASSVKRGSSYEQYF

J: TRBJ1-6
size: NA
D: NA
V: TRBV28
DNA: TGTGCCAGCAGTTTAGACTGGGTTTCACCCCTCCACTTT
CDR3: CASSLDWVSPLHF

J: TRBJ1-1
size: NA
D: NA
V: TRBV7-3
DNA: TGTGCCAGCAGCTTTCGGAGAAGCACTGAAGCTTTCTTT
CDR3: CASSFRRSTEAFF

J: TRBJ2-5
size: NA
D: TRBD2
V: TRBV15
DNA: TGTGCCACCAGCAGTAGCGGGGGGGCCGGGCAAGAGACCCAGTACTTC
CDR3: CATSSSGGAGQETQYF

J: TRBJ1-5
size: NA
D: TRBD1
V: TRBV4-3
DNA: TGCGCCAGCAGCCAATTTCGGCAGGGGGATCAGCCCCAGCATTTT
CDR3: CASSQFRQGDQPQHF

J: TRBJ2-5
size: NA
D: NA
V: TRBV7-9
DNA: TGTGCCAGCAGCCGGAATAGCGGCATACAAGAGACCCAGTACTTC
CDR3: CASSRNSGIQETQYF

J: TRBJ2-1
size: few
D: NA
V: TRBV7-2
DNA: TGTGCCAGCAGCTTACAGGGAAGCTCCTACAATGAGCAGTTCTTC
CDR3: CASSLQGSSYNEQFF

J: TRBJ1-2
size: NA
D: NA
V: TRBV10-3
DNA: TGTGCCATCACTAATCCGCGGGGTCTCTATGGCTACACCTTC
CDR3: CAITNPRGLYGYTF

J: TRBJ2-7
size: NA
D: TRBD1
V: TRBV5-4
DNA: TGTGCCAGCAGCTCATACAGGGGGGCCTACGAGCAGTACTTC
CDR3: CASSSYRGAYEQYF

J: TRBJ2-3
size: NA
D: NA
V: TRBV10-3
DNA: TGTGCCATCAGTGGTGACCGGACTGCAGATACGCAGTATTTT
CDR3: CAISGDRTADTQYF

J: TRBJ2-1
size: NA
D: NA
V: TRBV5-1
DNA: TGCGCCAGCAGCTTGATTGTGGCGGACAGCAATGAGCAGTTCTTC
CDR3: CASSLIVADSNEQFF

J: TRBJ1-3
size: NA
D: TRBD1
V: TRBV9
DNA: TGTGCCAGCAGCGCAAGGACAGGCTCTGGAAACACCATATATTTT
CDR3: CASSARTGSGNTIYF

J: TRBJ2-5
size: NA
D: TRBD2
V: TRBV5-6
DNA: TGTGCCAGCAGCTTGGACAGCGAGCGGGGACGTGTACAAGAGACCCAGTACTTC
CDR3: CASSLDSERGRVQETQYF

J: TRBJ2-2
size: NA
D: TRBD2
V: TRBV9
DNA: TGTGCCAGCAGCCCACTTTCCGGGACTAGCGACACCGGGGAGCTGTTTTTT
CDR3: CASSPLSGTSDTGELFF

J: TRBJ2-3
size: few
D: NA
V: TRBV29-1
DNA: TGCAGCGTTGAAACGGTCTTCGGAGATACGCAGTATTTT
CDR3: CSVETVFGDTQYF

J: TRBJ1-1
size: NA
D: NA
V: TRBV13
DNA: TGTGCCAGCAGCCCCCGAGTGAACACTGAAGCTTTCTTT
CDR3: CASSPRVNTEAFF

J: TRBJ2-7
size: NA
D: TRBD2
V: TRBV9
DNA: TGTGCCAGCAGCGTAGGTGGGACTAGCGGGAGTTGGGAACAGTACTTC
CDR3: CASSVGGTSGSWEQYF

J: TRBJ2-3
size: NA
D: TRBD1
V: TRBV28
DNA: TGTGCCAGCAGAACAGGGGGCACGGCAGATACGCAGTATTTT
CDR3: CASRTGGTADTQYF

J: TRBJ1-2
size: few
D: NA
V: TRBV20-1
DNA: TGCAGTGCGTACAGCGGCTATGGCTACACCTTC
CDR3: CSAYSGYGYTF

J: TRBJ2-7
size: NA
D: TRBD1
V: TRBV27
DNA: TGTGCCAGCAGCCGACAGGGGTCCTACGAGCAGTACTTC
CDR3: CASSRQGSYEQYF

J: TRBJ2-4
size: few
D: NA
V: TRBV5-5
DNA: TGTGCCAGCAGCTTGGGACGGAGGGTCATCGGGAACATTCAGTACTTC
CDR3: CASSLGRRVIGNIQYF

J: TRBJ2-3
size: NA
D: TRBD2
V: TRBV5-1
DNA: TGCGCCAGCAGCTTTGTCCCAGGACTAGCGGGAGAGGCAGGTACGCAGTATTTT
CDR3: CASSFVPGLAGEAGTQYF

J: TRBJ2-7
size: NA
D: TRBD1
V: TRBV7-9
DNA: TGTGCCAGCAGCTTAGAAGGTCACAGGGGGCGCGAGCAGTACTTC
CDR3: CASSLEGHRGREQYF

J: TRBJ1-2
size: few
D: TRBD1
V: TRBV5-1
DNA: TGCGCCAGCAGCCCTCAGACAGGGAGGTTGGATGGCTACACCTTC
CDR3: CASSPQTGRLDGYTF

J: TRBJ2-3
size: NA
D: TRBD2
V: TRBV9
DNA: TGTGCCAGCAGCCCTTACGGGCGCGGGAGGGCCGGGTATGGGGATACGCAGTATTTT
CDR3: CASSPYGRGRAGYGDTQYF

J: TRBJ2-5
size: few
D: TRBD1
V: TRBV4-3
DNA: TGCGCCAGCAGCCTCCGACAGGGCCAAGGGACCCAGTACTTC
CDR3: CASSLRQGQGTQYF

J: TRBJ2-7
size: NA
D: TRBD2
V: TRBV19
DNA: TGTGCCAGTAGTGCAGTAGCGGGTGGAACCTACGAGCAGTACTTC
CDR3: CASSAVAGGTYEQYF

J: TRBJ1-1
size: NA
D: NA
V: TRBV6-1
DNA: TGTGCCAGCAGTGGGGGCCTCGCTGAAGCTTTCTTT
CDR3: CASSGGLAEAFF

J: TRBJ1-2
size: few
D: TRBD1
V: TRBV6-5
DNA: TGTGCCAGCAGTTCCTACCTATTCCGACAGGGTGAAGGCTACACCTTC
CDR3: CASSSYLFRQGEGYTF

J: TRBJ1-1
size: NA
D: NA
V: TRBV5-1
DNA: TGCGCCAGCCGGCCCCCGGGCCCGGGGAAGGACACTGAAGCTTTCTTT
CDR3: CASRPPGPGKDTEAFF

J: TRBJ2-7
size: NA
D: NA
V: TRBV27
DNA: TGTGCCAGCAGTTTATCGGCGGGGCTATACGAGCAGTACTTC
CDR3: CASSLSAGLYEQYF

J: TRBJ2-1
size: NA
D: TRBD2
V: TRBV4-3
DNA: TGCGCCAGCAGCCCTTTAGGGACGGGACTAGCGGCCTACAATGAGCAGTTCTTC
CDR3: CASSPLGTGLAAYNEQFF

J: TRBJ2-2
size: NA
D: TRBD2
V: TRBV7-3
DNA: TGTGCCAGCAGCTTTAGCGGGAGCACCGGGGAGCTGTTTTTT
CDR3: CASSFSGSTGELFF

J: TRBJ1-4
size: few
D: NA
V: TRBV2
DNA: TGTGCCAGCAGTGAAAGGGAGCCAGGGGTTAATGAAAAACTGTTTTTT
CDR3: CASSEREPGVNEKLFF

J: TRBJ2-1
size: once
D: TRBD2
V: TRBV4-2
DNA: TGTGCCAGCAGCCCGCCCCAAGGTAGCGGGAGCTCCTACAATGAGCAGTTCTTC
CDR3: CASSPPQGSGSSYNEQFF

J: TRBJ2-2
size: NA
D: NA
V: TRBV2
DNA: TGTGCCAGCAGCCAATTCGGACTCCAGAACACCGGGGAGCTGTTTTTT
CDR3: CASSQFGLQNTGELFF

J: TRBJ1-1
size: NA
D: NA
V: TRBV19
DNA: TGTGCCAGTAGTCGGTACAGTGAGAACACTGAAGCTTTCTTT
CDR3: CASSRYSENTEAFF

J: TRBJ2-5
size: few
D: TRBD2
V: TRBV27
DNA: TGTGCCAGCAGTTTGGTAGCGGGGGAGCGGGAGACCCAGTACTTC
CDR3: CASSLVAGERETQYF

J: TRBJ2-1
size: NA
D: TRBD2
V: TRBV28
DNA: TGTGCCAGCAGGGACCGGGGGGTCCAATACAATGAGCAGTTCTTC
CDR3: CASRDRGVQYNEQFF

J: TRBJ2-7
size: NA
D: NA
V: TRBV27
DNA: TGTGCCAGCAGTTTACCGGGCGGGGAGCAGTACTTC
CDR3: CASSLPGGEQYF

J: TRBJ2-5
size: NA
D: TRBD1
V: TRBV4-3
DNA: TGCGCCAGCAGCCGAAGACAGGGATCCCAAGAGACCCAGTACTTC
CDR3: CASSRRQGSQETQYF